The source of this TCR beta chain is a study of T cell repertoires in cytomegalovirus infection. Study-level background: Evidence of both CMV infection and a matching HLA type came from public TCR beta signatures. Study-wide results and caveats: Across the ex vivo response, the dominant clonotypes were HLA-C-restricted CMV-specific TCR beta clonotypes.

This clonotype was counted between two and nine times. Its antigen is undetermined. The CDR3 is 10 residues long. With 3 bases removed from V and 6 bases from J, the gap between germline ends came to 2 bases. TCRdb reprocessed the reads with MiXCR, giving one entry per CDR3 protein. The sample consists of approximately 770,000 distinct CDR3 sequences, 29% of them appearing once. The receptor's source is a human donor in good health (CMV status not recorded). Some clones in this sample may be carry-over from other donors' samples. The material was cultured CD8+ T cells from PBMCs, obtained from culture after CMV antigen stimulation. This sequence joins TRBV12-3 or TRBV12-4 and TRBJ1-2, with D uncertain. CDR3 in amino acids: CASSFHGYTF. The CDR3 coding sequence is TGTGCCAGCAGTTTCCATGGCTACACCTTC.